This is a list of T cell receptor beta chains from one sample in a study of CD8 T cells in ankylosing spondylitis. TCRdb independently ran MiXCR on the 5' RACE reads; one entry per CDR3 protein. The sample contains roughly 220,000 distinct CDR3 sequences, around 16% of which appear only once. The sample comprised blood, either unsorted or a sorted T cell fraction (not recorded which). The receptors were sampled from a male donor with ankylosing spondylitis. Each CDR3 is given with its conserved first and last residue. A D gene is named only where the DNA matches it firmly. Expanded clones get a size class; other rows say once, few or many, or leave the size out.

V	J	size	D	DNA	CDR3
TRBV27	TRBJ2-3	NA	NA	TGTGCCAGCACTTCCGTGTCAGATACGCAGTATTTT	CASTSVSDTQYF
TRBV6-2/TRBV6-3	TRBJ2-5	few	NA	TGTGCCAGCAGTTACGTCCGGGCAGCGTTAGAACAAGAGACCCAGTACTTC	CASSYVRAALEQETQYF
TRBV12-3/TRBV12-4	TRBJ2-3	many	NA	TGTGCCAGCAGTTTAGATCTGGATACGCAGTATTTT	CASSLDLDTQYF
TRBV4-3	TRBJ2-3	few	TRBD1	TGCGCCAGCAGCCCGACAGGGGCCCACACAGATACGCAGTATTTT	CASSPTGAHTDTQYF
TRBV7-8	TRBJ2-2	many	NA	TGTGCCAGCAGCTTAGCTGGCAGCCCTCCGGGGGAGCTGTTTTTT	CASSLAGSPPGELFF
TRBV11-2	TRBJ2-2	few	NA	TGTGCCAGCAGCTTAGAAGGACGGGGCGGGGAGCTGTTTTTT	CASSLEGRGGELFF
TRBV29-1	TRBJ1-3	NA	TRBD1	TGCAGCGCCGGGACAGGGCCTGGAAACACCATATATTTT	CSAGTGPGNTIYF
TRBV12-3/TRBV12-4	TRBJ2-2	NA	TRBD2	TGTGCCAGCAGTCCGGATGGCGGGAGAGGGACCGGGGAGCTGTTTTTT	CASSPDGGRGTGELFF
TRBV20-1	TRBJ2-7	NA	TRBD2	TGCAGTGCTAGTAGCGGGAGAGTCTCCTACGAGCAGTACTTC	CSASSGRVSYEQYF
TRBV13	TRBJ2-1	NA	TRBD2	TGTGCCAGCAGCCCTAGGGGGACTAGCGGGAGAAATGAGCAGTTCTTC	CASSPRGTSGRNEQFF
TRBV6-5	TRBJ2-1	few	TRBD1	TGTGCCAGCATCGGGACAGACAATGAGCAGTTCTTC	CASIGTDNEQFF
TRBV7-9	TRBJ1-2	few	NA	TGTGCCAGCAGCTTAGGCTCCTCAGTCGATGGCTACACCTTC	CASSLGSSVDGYTF
TRBV15	TRBJ2-7	NA	NA	TGTGCCACCAGCATCGCGGGGCCACTTAGTAACGAGCAGTACTTC	CATSIAGPLSNEQYF
TRBV29-1	TRBJ2-3	few	NA	TGCAGCGTTCCCCCAGAGAACACAGATACGCAGTATTTT	CSVPPENTDTQYF
TRBV5-1	TRBJ1-1	many	NA	TGCGCCAGCAGCTTGGATATGAACACTGAAGCTTTCTTT	CASSLDMNTEAFF
TRBV6-5	TRBJ2-5	NA	NA	TGTGCCAGCAGTTCCTCGGGGTGGCAAGAGACCCAGTACTTC	CASSSSGWQETQYF
TRBV11-3	TRBJ1-2	NA	NA	TGTGCCAGCAGCTTAGGGGGTGATGGCTACACCTTC	CASSLGGDGYTF
TRBV5-6	TRBJ2-3	many	NA	TGTGCCAGCAGCTCCGAAATGAATACGCAGTATTTT	CASSSEMNTQYF
TRBV25-1	TRBJ2-3	NA	TRBD1	TGTGCCAGCAGTGGGACAGGGATCACAGATACGCAGTATTTT	CASSGTGITDTQYF
TRBV12-3/TRBV12-4	TRBJ2-5	NA	NA	TGTGCCAGCAGTTTAATAGTGGAAGGCCAAGAGACCCAGTACTTC	CASSLIVEGQETQYF
TRBV29-1	TRBJ1-1	few	NA	TGCAGCGTTGAGGATCCCCAGCGTCCGAACACTGAAGCTTTCTTT	CSVEDPQRPNTEAFF
TRBV4-1	TRBJ2-7	few	NA	TGCGCCAGCAGCCAAGGAGTACTGAGCTACGAGCAGTACTTC	CASSQGVLSYEQYF
TRBV12-3/TRBV12-4	TRBJ2-1	few	TRBD2	TGTGCCAGCAGTTTCCTAGCGGGAGGGAGTGAGCAGTTCTTC	CASSFLAGGSEQFF
TRBV7-6	TRBJ2-7	NA	NA	TGTGCCAGCAGCTTAGAGCCCGAGGACACCCCTTCCTACGAGCAGTACTTC	CASSLEPEDTPSYEQYF
TRBV29-1	TRBJ2-6	NA	TRBD1	TGCAGCGTCAACCGACAGGGGAGCTCTGGGGCCAACGTCCTGACTTTC	CSVNRQGSSGANVLTF
TRBV29-1	TRBJ2-2	many	NA	TGCAGCGTTGTTTCGGGCACAAACACCGGGGAGCTGTTTTTT	CSVVSGTNTGELFF
TRBV20-1	TRBJ2-7	few	TRBD1	TGCAGTGCTACCTACCCAGGGGGCTCCTACGAGCAGTACTTC	CSATYPGGSYEQYF
TRBV6-2/TRBV6-3	TRBJ1-1	few	NA	TGTGCCAGCAGTTTAATTGTAGGAGGTGAAGCTTTCTTT	CASSLIVGGEAFF
TRBV27	TRBJ2-1	NA	TRBD2	TGTGCCAGTCAACTAGCGGGAGAAGGAAATGAGCAGTTCTTC	CASQLAGEGNEQFF
TRBV7-6	TRBJ2-3	many	TRBD2	TGTGCCAGCAGTATACTAGCGGGCACAGATACGCAGTATTTT	CASSILAGTDTQYF
TRBV4-1	TRBJ2-7	NA	NA	TGCGCCAGCAGCCAAGGTCTGGGGACGGGCTACGAGCAGTACTTC	CASSQGLGTGYEQYF
TRBV5-1	TRBJ2-5	NA	NA	TGCGCCAGCAGAGAGGGGGGTAAGGAGACCCAGTACTTC	CASREGGKETQYF
TRBV29-1	TRBJ2-7	few	NA	TGCAGCGTTGAATACAGCGCCTACGAGCAGTACTTC	CSVEYSAYEQYF
TRBV27	TRBJ2-3	few	NA	TGTGCCAGCAGTTTATTCTGGGGGGCAAACACAGATACGCAGTATTTT	CASSLFWGANTDTQYF
TRBV20-1	TRBJ1-1	many	TRBD1	TGCAGTGCTAGGGTAGGGACAGGGGACACTGAAGCTTTCTTT	CSARVGTGDTEAFF
TRBV11-3	TRBJ2-1	few	TRBD2	TGTGCCAGCAACCATCTAGAGCGGGGACTCTACAATGAGCAGTTCTTC	CASNHLERGLYNEQFF
TRBV28	TRBJ2-7	few	TRBD2	TGTGCCAGCAGTTTTTTTGCGGGAGACACCTACGAGCAGTACTTC	CASSFFAGDTYEQYF